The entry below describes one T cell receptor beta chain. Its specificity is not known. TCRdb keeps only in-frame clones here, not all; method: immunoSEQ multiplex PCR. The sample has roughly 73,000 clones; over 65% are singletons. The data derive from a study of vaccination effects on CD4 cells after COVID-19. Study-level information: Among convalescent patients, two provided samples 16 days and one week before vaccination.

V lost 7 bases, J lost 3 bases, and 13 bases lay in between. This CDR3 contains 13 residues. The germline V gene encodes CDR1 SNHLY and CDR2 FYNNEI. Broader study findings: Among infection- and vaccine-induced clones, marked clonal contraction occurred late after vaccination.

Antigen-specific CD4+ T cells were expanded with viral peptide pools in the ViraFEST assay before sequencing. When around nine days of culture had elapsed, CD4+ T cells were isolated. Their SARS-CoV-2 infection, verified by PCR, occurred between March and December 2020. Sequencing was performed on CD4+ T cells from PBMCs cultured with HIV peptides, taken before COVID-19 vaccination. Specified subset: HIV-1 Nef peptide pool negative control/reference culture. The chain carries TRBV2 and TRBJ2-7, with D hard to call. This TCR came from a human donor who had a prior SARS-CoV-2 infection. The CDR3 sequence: CASMVNNLYEQYF. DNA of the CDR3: TGTGCCAGCATGGTCAATAACCTCTACGAGCAGTACTTC. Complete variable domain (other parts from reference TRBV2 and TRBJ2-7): EPEVTQTPSHQVTQMGQEVILRCVPISNHLYFYWYRQILGQKVEFLVSFYNNEISEKSEIFDDQFSVERPDGSNFTLKIRSTKLEDSAMYFCASMVNNLYEQYFGPGTRLTVT.